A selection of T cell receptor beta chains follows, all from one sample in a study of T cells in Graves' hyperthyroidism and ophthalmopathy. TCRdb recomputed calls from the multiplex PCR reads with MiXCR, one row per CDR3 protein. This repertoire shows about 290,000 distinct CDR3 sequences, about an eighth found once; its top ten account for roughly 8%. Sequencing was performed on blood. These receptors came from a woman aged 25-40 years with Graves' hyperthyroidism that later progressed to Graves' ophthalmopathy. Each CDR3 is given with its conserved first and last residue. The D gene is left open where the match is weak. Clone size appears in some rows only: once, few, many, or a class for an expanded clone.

TGTGCCAGCAGTTACTCCGCGACCGGGACCGGCTACGAGCAGTACTTC,CASSYSATGTGYEQYF,TRBJ2-7,NA,TRBV6-5,many
TGTGCCAGCAGTCCAGGGGAGGCGAACACCGGGGAGCTGTTTTTT,CASSPGEANTGELFF,TRBJ2-2,NA,TRBV27,many
TGTGCCAGCAGCTTAAGCCCGGCACTTGACTATGGCTACACCTTC,CASSLSPALDYGYTF,TRBJ1-2,NA,TRBV7-9,many
TGTGCCAGCAGTTGTTGTGAAAAACTGTTTTTT,CASSCCEKLFF,TRBJ1-4,NA,TRBV28,NA
TGTGCCAGCAGTTTCGGACGGAACCTTTACGAGCAGTACTTC,CASSFGRNLYEQYF,TRBJ2-7,NA,TRBV28,many
TGTGCCAGCAGCCCCGGAGTCTACAATGAGCAGTTCTTC,CASSPGVYNEQFF,TRBJ2-1,NA,TRBV5-4,few
TGTGCCAGCAGTACGAGGGATCAGTACAATGAGCAGTTCTTC,CASSTRDQYNEQFF,TRBJ2-1,NA,TRBV27,many
TGCAGTGTGAGGGCAGGGGGAGAAAATTCACCCCTCCACTTT,CSVRAGGENSPLHF,TRBJ1-6,TRBD1,TRBV20-1,many
TGTGCCAGCAGCCCGCGGTCTAGCGGGAGCCGCTACGAGCAGTACTTC,CASSPRSSGSRYEQYF,TRBJ2-7,TRBD2,TRBV7-2,many
TGTGCCAGCAGACGTAATGAAAAACTGTTTTTT,CASRRNEKLFF,TRBJ1-4,NA,TRBV28,few
TGTGCCAGCAGTTTTACCGTCTCGCCCGGTTACGAGCAGTACTTC,CASSFTVSPGYEQYF,TRBJ2-7,NA,TRBV27,NA
TGTGCCAGCAGCCTGAGGAACACTGAAGCTTTCTTT,CASSLRNTEAFF,TRBJ1-1,NA,TRBV27,many
TGTGCCAGCAGTGAAGCGGCGGCTAACTATGGCTACACCTTC,CASSEAAANYGYTF,TRBJ1-2,NA,TRBV2,many
TGTGCCAGCAGTTTAGAAGTAGGCAATCAGCCCCAGCATTTT,CASSLEVGNQPQHF,TRBJ1-5,NA,TRBV28,many
TGTGCCACCGCGGACAGGGGGCGTCAAGAGACCCAGTACTTC,CATADRGRQETQYF,TRBJ2-5,TRBD1,TRBV27,NA
TGTGCCACCAGCACCCAATCAGATACGCAGTATTTT,CATSTQSDTQYF,TRBJ2-3,NA,TRBV15,NA
TGTGCCAGTAGTCCTCGGACAGCTGGCTACGAGCAGTACTTC,CASSPRTAGYEQYF,TRBJ2-7,NA,TRBV19,few
TGTGCCAGCAGCCACGGACAGCTCTCCTACGAGCAGTACTTC,CASSHGQLSYEQYF,TRBJ2-7,NA,TRBV3-1,many
TGTGCCAGCAGTGAAGCGGGGGGGGCCAGGGAAGCTTTCTTT,CASSEAGGAREAFF,TRBJ1-1,NA,TRBV6-1,many
TGTGCCAGCAGCTCGGGACTAGCCTACAATGAGCAGTTCTTC,CASSSGLAYNEQFF,TRBJ2-1,TRBD2,TRBV7-2,many
TGTGCCAGCAGCCAAGCCGGGGAAGAGACCCAGTACTTC,CASSQAGEETQYF,TRBJ2-5,NA,TRBV7-9,few
TGTGCCAGTAGTATGTTAGTGGGGGCAGGGACCGATGAGCAGTTCTTC,CASSMLVGAGTDEQFF,TRBJ2-1,NA,TRBV19,few
TGTGCCATCACCGGGACTAGCGCAGATACGCAGTATTTT,CAITGTSADTQYF,TRBJ2-3,TRBD2,TRBV10-3,few
TGCAGTGCTAGGACGGGACAGGGGGATGTAGAAAAACTGTTTTTT,CSARTGQGDVEKLFF,TRBJ1-4,TRBD1,TRBV20-1,few
TGTGCCAGCAGCTTAACTAGCGCGCGCAACAATGAGCAGTTCTTC,CASSLTSARNNEQFF,TRBJ2-1,TRBD2,TRBV5-8,NA
TGCAGTGCTAGACCCCCAGGATCCAACGTCCTGACTTTC,CSARPPGSNVLTF,TRBJ2-6,NA,TRBV20-1,many
TGTGCCAGCAGTTACTCCGCATCTGGCTTGTATGGCTACACCTTC,CASSYSASGLYGYTF,TRBJ1-2,NA,TRBV6-5,few
TGTGCCACCAGCTTAAGACTAGCGGGAGTGGATGAGCAGTTCTTC,CATSLRLAGVDEQFF,TRBJ2-1,TRBD2,TRBV15,many
TGTGCCAGCAGCCGAACTGGGACCTCAGGCGAGCAGTACTTC,CASSRTGTSGEQYF,TRBJ2-7,NA,TRBV28,many
TGTGCCACCAGCAGTGCCGGGGCGCTTGGCTACACCTTC,CATSSAGALGYTF,TRBJ1-2,NA,TRBV15,few
TGCAGTGCTAGCACGGGCCTAGCCAAAAACATTCAGTACTTC,CSASTGLAKNIQYF,TRBJ2-4,NA,TRBV20-1,few
TGCGCCAGCAGCCAAGACAGGGGTCAGGGCTACACCTTC,CASSQDRGQGYTF,TRBJ1-2,NA,TRBV4-1,many
TGTGCCAGCTCACCCCCGTGGGCCCCCGGAGACGAGACCCAGTACTTC,CASSPPWAPGDETQYF,TRBJ2-5,NA,TRBV18,many
TGTGCCAGCAGCCCGAACCCGGGCCAATTACCGTACGAGCAGTACTTC,CASSPNPGQLPYEQYF,TRBJ2-7,NA,TRBV27,many
TGTGCCAGCAGCCGCGGGACTCCCCTCGAGCAGTACTTC,CASSRGTPLEQYF,TRBJ2-7,NA,TRBV14,many
TGTGCCAGCAGTCCCCAAGGAGGTGGCTACAACTATGAGCAGTTCTTC,CASSPQGGGYNYEQFF,TRBJ2-1,NA,TRBV27,few
TGTGCCAGCAGTCAAACAGACAGGAGGTTCTATGGCTACACCTTC,CASSQTDRRFYGYTF,TRBJ1-2,NA,TRBV2,medium-sized
TGTGCCTGGAGTGTATCTGGGGGAGAGACCCAGTACTTC,CAWSVSGGETQYF,TRBJ2-5,NA,TRBV30,NA
TGTGCCAGCAGTTTAAACCCCTACAATGAGCAGTTCTTC,CASSLNPYNEQFF,TRBJ2-1,NA,TRBV6-2/TRBV6-3,few
TGTGCCAGTGGGAGGGGGAAGGAGCAGTTCTTC,CASGRGKEQFF,TRBJ2-1,NA,TRBV6-2/TRBV6-3,once
TGTGCCAGCAGTTTAGTCCGGGACAGAGACTACGAGCAGTACTTC,CASSLVRDRDYEQYF,TRBJ2-7,TRBD1,TRBV27,few
TGTGCCTCCTCCCCACAGAGCTATGGCTACACCTTC,CASSPQSYGYTF,TRBJ1-2,NA,TRBV19,few
TGTGCCAGCAGCTTCTTGGGCCCTGGCTATGGCTACACCTTC,CASSFLGPGYGYTF,TRBJ1-2,NA,TRBV7-9,NA
TGCAGCGTTGGGGCTTTGGGCCCTAATGAAAAACTGTTTTTT,CSVGALGPNEKLFF,TRBJ1-4,NA,TRBV29-1,many
TGTGCCAGCAGCGTGCACAGGGAAAATACTGAAGCTTTCTTT,CASSVHRENTEAFF,TRBJ1-1,NA,TRBV7-6,NA
TGTGCCAGCAGCTTAGTTGGTGTTTGGCAGGGGGAACTGTTTTTT,CASSLVGVWQGELFF,TRBJ1-4,TRBD1,TRBV7-2,many
TGTGCCTGGAGTAAACAGGCAGGGAGGACAGATACGCAGTATTTT,CAWSKQAGRTDTQYF,TRBJ2-3,NA,TRBV30,many
TGTGCCAGCAGCCCGGGCCTTGGAAACACCATATATTTT,CASSPGLGNTIYF,TRBJ1-3,NA,TRBV6-2/TRBV6-3,few
TGTGCCAGCAAATTGTTAGCGACCAGCTCCTACGAGCAGTACTTC,CASKLLATSSYEQYF,TRBJ2-7,NA,TRBV27,many
TGCAGCGTTGATATGTCGGGACAGGGGAACGAGCAGTACTTC,CSVDMSGQGNEQYF,TRBJ2-7,TRBD1,TRBV29-1,NA
TGTGCCAGCAGCCTCCTAGCGGGTGGTATCTCCTACGAGCAGTACTTC,CASSLLAGGISYEQYF,TRBJ2-7,TRBD2,TRBV5-6,NA
TGTGCCACCAGCAGAGAGACAGGGGGCGTACAGCCCCAGCATTTT,CATSRETGGVQPQHF,TRBJ1-5,TRBD1,TRBV15,NA
TGTGCCTGTCTCGACCGCCGTAACTATGGCTACACCTTC,CACLDRRNYGYTF,TRBJ1-2,NA,TRBV30,many
TGTGCCAGCAGCTTAGGGCAGAGCGATGGCTACACCTTC,CASSLGQSDGYTF,TRBJ1-2,NA,TRBV7-2,many
TGTGCCAGCAGCTCTGATTCAGGGATAAACACTGAAGCTTTCTTT,CASSSDSGINTEAFF,TRBJ1-1,NA,TRBV3-1,many
TGCAGCGCTCGGGACAGTAACTATGGCTACACCTTC,CSARDSNYGYTF,TRBJ1-2,TRBD1,TRBV29-1,NA
TGTGCCAGCAGTCCCCGAGGGACAGGTTATTCACCCCTCCACTTT,CASSPRGTGYSPLHF,TRBJ1-6,TRBD1,TRBV12-3/TRBV12-4,many
TGTGCCAGCAGTTTTGCCGGACAGGGGTACAATGAGCAGTTCTTC,CASSFAGQGYNEQFF,TRBJ2-1,TRBD1,TRBV12-3/TRBV12-4,many
TGTGCCAGTAGTCGAGGGGGCAGGAATGAGCAGTTCTTC,CASSRGGRNEQFF,TRBJ2-1,TRBD1,TRBV19,few
TGTGCCAGCAGTAATCGGGACCCCTATGGCTACACCTTC,CASSNRDPYGYTF,TRBJ1-2,NA,TRBV28,many